A selection of T cell receptor beta chains follows, all from one sample in a study of blood T cell repertoires in COVID-19. The table came from immunoSEQ multiplex PCR; TCRdb's copy has only in-frame clones and leaves some out. The sample records more than 200,000 clones, over 70% being singletons. Sequenced input: peripheral blood. These receptors were taken from an elderly woman with acute or convalescent COVID-19. CDR3s include the opening cysteine and the closing phenylalanine or tryptophan. The order of the fields is CDR3 protein, CDR3 DNA, D gene, J gene, V gene. The D gene is left open where the match is weak.

CDR3: CASSLIFGGVLSSYNEQFF
DNA: TGTGCCAGCAGTTTAATTTTCGGAGGGGTCCTTAGCTCCTACAATGAGCAGTTCTTC
D: .
J: TRBJ2-1
V: TRBV27

CDR3: CASSIVAGVDGELFF
DNA: TGTGCCAGTAGTATAGTGGCGGGAGTGGACGGGGAGCTGTTTTTT
D: TRBD2
J: TRBJ2-2
V: TRBV19

CDR3: CASSQAGGTEAFF
DNA: TGTGCCAGCAGCCAAGCGGGGGGGACTGAAGCTTTCTTT
D: .
J: TRBJ1-1
V: TRBV3-1/TRBV3-2

CDR3: CASSPEGGGSYEQYF
DNA: TGTGCCAGCAGCCCAGAGGGTGGCGGTTCCTACGAGCAGTACTTC
D: .
J: TRBJ2-7
V: TRBV2

CDR3: CASSGRTSVNTGELFF
DNA: TGTGCCAGCAGCGGGCGGACTAGCGTTAACACCGGGGAGCTGTTTTTT
D: TRBD2
J: TRBJ2-2
V: TRBV7-8

CDR3: CSVEVGTGHYEQYF
DNA: TGCAGCGTTGAAGTAGGCACAGGCCACTACGAGCAGTACTTC
D: .
J: TRBJ2-7
V: TRBV29-1

CDR3: CASSPAAGTGLRPNTEAFF
DNA: TGTGCCAGCAGCCCAGCCGCAGGGACAGGGCTCCGTCCGAACACTGAAGCTTTCTTT
D: TRBD1
J: TRBJ1-1
V: TRBV11-2

CDR3: CASSSQSNQPQHF
DNA: TGTGCCAGTAGCAGTCAGAGCAATCAGCCCCAGCATTTT
D: .
J: TRBJ1-5
V: TRBV19

CDR3: CASSLGLTSGRADTQYF
DNA: TGCGCCAGCAGCTTGGGACTGACTAGCGGCAGAGCAGATACGCAGTATTTT
D: TRBD2
J: TRBJ2-3
V: TRBV5-1

CDR3: CASSAGTSGGAPDTQYF
DNA: TGTGCCAGCAGTGCCGGGACTAGCGGGGGGGCCCCAGATACGCAGTATTTT
D: TRBD2
J: TRBJ2-3
V: TRBV25-1